A selection of T cell receptor beta chains follows, all from one sample in a study of Graves' ophthalmopathy and Graves' hyperthyroidism. TCRdb reanalysed the multiplex PCR reads using MiXCR and keeps one entry per CDR3 protein. The data show a few hundred thousand distinct CDR3 sequences, 39% seen once. Sequenced sample: peripheral blood or thyroid tissue (not recorded which). All receptors come from an adult man with Graves' hyperthyroidism. CDR3s include the opening cysteine and the closing phenylalanine or tryptophan. Each record gives: clone size, V gene, J gene, D gene, CDR3 DNA, CDR3 protein. D genes are given only for firm matches. Not every row has a clone size; where given, it reads once, few, many or a size class.

-	TRBV11-3	TRBJ1-1	-	TGTGCCAGCAGCTTAGGAGAGTACTATAACACTGAAGCTTTCTTT	CASSLGEYYNTEAFF
-	TRBV29-1	TRBJ2-3	TRBD2	TGCAGCGTTGCAGCGGGGGAGAGGGGGTGGACAGATACGCAGTATTTT	CSVAAGERGWTDTQYF
many	TRBV12-5	TRBJ1-5	-	TGTGCTAGTGGAGGGGACAACTCCAATCAGCCCCAGCATTTT	CASGGDNSNQPQHF
few	TRBV10-3	TRBJ2-7	TRBD1	TGTGCCATCAGTGCTAGGGACAGGAGGGACCACGAGCAGTACTTC	CAISARDRRDHEQYF
few	TRBV10-2	TRBJ1-6	TRBD1	TGCGCCAGCAGTCCAAAGGACAGGCGGTCTTATAATTCACCCCTCCACTTT	CASSPKDRRSYNSPLHF
many	TRBV20-1	TRBJ1-1	-	TGCAGTGCTAGAGGAGGGTACACTGAAGCTTTCTTT	CSARGGYTEAFF
once	TRBV28	TRBJ1-6	TRBD1	TGTGCCAGCAGTCCATCGACAGGGAATAGGTCACCCCTCCACTTT	CASSPSTGNRSPLHF
many	TRBV7-2	TRBJ2-7	TRBD2	TGTGCCAGCAGCCCTCAGCTGGGAGGGTCCTACGAGCAGTACTTC	CASSPQLGGSYEQYF
once	TRBV25-1	TRBJ1-2	-	TGTGCCAGCGGGGCAGGGGAGCGGGCTCCCACCTTC	CASGAGERAPTF
few	TRBV4-1	TRBJ2-7	-	TGCGCCAGCAGCCTAAGGGCCAACAGGGTGGGCTCCTACGAGCAGTACTTC	CASSLRANRVGSYEQYF
few	TRBV20-1	TRBJ1-1	TRBD1	TGCAGTGCTAGGCGGGACAGCGGTAACACTGAAGCTTTCTTT	CSARRDSGNTEAFF
-	TRBV18	TRBJ2-7	-	TGTGCCAGCTCACCACAGGGAGGACAATACGAGCAGTACTTC	CASSPQGGQYEQYF
few	TRBV6-5	TRBJ1-1	TRBD1	TGTGCCAGCAGTTACGCCAGGGGGGGTGGTTCTGAAGCTTTCTTT	CASSYARGGGSEAFF
-	TRBV7-3	TRBJ1-1	TRBD1	TGCGCCAGCAGCGACCGGGACAGGCAGCTGAACACTGAAGCTTTCTTT	CASSDRDRQLNTEAFF
-	TRBV15	TRBJ2-7	-	TGTGCCACCAGCAGCTTGGAGGCAGGTCACCCTTACGAGCAGTACTTC	CATSSLEAGHPYEQYF
many	TRBV12-3/TRBV12-4	TRBJ1-1	-	TGTGCCAGCATCATGACAGTGGTAGGGGCTGAAGCTTTCTTT	CASIMTVVGAEAFF
many	TRBV10-3	TRBJ2-7	-	TGTGCCATCAGTGAGTTAGGGGAAGAGCAGTACTTC	CAISELGEEQYF
many	TRBV20-1	TRBJ1-2	-	TGCAGTGCAACACAGGGAGTTGGCTACACCTTC	CSATQGVGYTF
-	TRBV29-1	TRBJ2-2	TRBD2	TGCAGCGTTGACGGGGGGGGCAGCGGGGAGCTGTTTTTT	CSVDGGGSGELFF
-	TRBV28	TRBJ2-5	TRBD1	TGTGCCAGCAGTTTATTGGGACAGGGTTTCGGGGAGACCCAGTACTTC	CASSLLGQGFGETQYF
-	TRBV5-1	TRBJ1-1	-	TGCGCCAGCAGGGGGGGGCAAACTGAAGCTTTCTTT	CASRGGQTEAFF
few	TRBV12-5	TRBJ1-2	-	TGTGCTAGTGGTTTGGACGTGGGCAGGATAGGAGGCTACACCTTC	CASGLDVGRIGGYTF
many	TRBV25-1	TRBJ1-2	TRBD1	TGTGCCAGCAGTTCCCAAGGGGGGACAGATTATGGCTACACCTTC	CASSSQGGTDYGYTF
-	TRBV9	TRBJ1-5	TRBD1	TGTGCCAGCAGCGCCTGGATCCCGGGACAGGGAAGCAATCAGCCCCAGCATTTT	CASSAWIPGQGSNQPQHF
-	TRBV5-6	TRBJ1-4	TRBD1	TGTGCCAGCAGCTCTGAAGACAGGGCGCCTTTAAATGAAAAACTGTTTTTT	CASSSEDRAPLNEKLFF
once	TRBV7-9	TRBJ2-5	TRBD2	TGTGCCAGCAGTTTGATAGCGGGGGGGCGCCAAGAGACCCAGTACTTC	CASSLIAGGRQETQYF
many	TRBV11-2	TRBJ2-7	-	TGTGCCAGCAGCTTAGAAGGCACAGGGAACTACGAGCAGTACTTC	CASSLEGTGNYEQYF
many	TRBV7-3	TRBJ1-1	-	TGTGCCAGCAGCTTAACAGGGAGGGATACTGAAGCTTTCTTT	CASSLTGRDTEAFF
-	TRBV7-8	TRBJ2-3	TRBD2	TGTGCCAGCAGCTTATGGCCGCTAGCGGGGCTCACAGATACGCAGTATTTT	CASSLWPLAGLTDTQYF
-	TRBV7-9	TRBJ1-1	TRBD1	TGTGCCAGCAGCTTAATGGGGACAGGGATGAGCACTGAAGCTCTCTTT	CASSLMGTGMSTEALF
-	TRBV5-4	TRBJ2-2	-	TGTGCCAGCAGCTGGGGTTTGGGTACCGGGGAGCTGTTTTTT	CASSWGLGTGELFF
many	TRBV29-1	TRBJ1-2	TRBD1	TGCAGCGGACTACCGGGACAGGGCTCCGACGGCTACACCTTC	CSGLPGQGSDGYTF
few	TRBV10-3	TRBJ2-1	-	TGTGCCATCAGGCAGTTCTACAATGAGCAGTTCTTC	CAIRQFYNEQFF
-	TRBV29-1	TRBJ1-2	-	TGCAGCGTTGAATCCGGGACGAACTATGGCTACACCTTC	CSVESGTNYGYTF
many	TRBV25-1	TRBJ1-1	-	TGTGCCAGCAGTGGGGGAGACAGGTCGGCGACTTTCTTT	CASSGGDRSATFF
many	TRBV29-1	TRBJ1-1	-	TGCAGCGTTCGCCATGGGGACACTGAAGCTTTCTTT	CSVRHGDTEAFF
-	TRBV7-3	TRBJ2-5	TRBD1	TGTGCCAGCAGCTTCCGGGACAGGGGATCCAGGGCGGAGACCCAGTACTTC	CASSFRDRGSRAETQYF
many	TRBV5-1	TRBJ1-2	TRBD1	TGCGCCAGCAGCCCCGGTCTTATGGGACAGAACTATGGCTACACCTTC	CASSPGLMGQNYGYTF
-	TRBV30	TRBJ1-1	TRBD1	TGTGCCTGGGGTGGACAGGGGACTGAAGCTTTCTTT	CAWGGQGTEAFF
-	TRBV11-3	TRBJ2-2	TRBD1	TGTGCCAGCAGCACCAACAGGGGGAACACCGGGGAGCTGTTTTTT	CASSTNRGNTGELFF